Following are 8 T cell receptor beta chains from one sample sequenced in a study of beta chain features in type 1 diabetes. cDNA synthesis used the whole RNA isolate, giving expressed TCRB sequences. Clones were sequenced by immunoSEQ multiplex PCR, and TCRdb holds only the in-frame ones, with some missing. The data show under 500,000 clones, around 30% seen once. Sequencing used naive CD4+ T cells from blood. The source of these receptors is a man between 18 and 35 years old in good health.

This chain uses TRBV27 with TRBJ2-1; 8 bases fit TRBD2. This CDR3 contains 14 residues. The V segment lost 8 bases and the J segment 3 bases; nucleotides outside the gene matches: 6. In germline, CDR1 is MNHEY, CDR2 SMNVEV (reference sequence). The CDR3 protein is CASRVAGLYNEQFF. CDR3 bases: TGTGCCAGCCGGGTAGCGGGGCTCTACAATGAGCAGTTCTTC.

V gene TRBV10-3 combines with J gene TRBJ2-1; D remains ambiguous. Germline assignment: CDR1 ENHRY and CDR2 SYGVKD. This CDR3 contains 12 residues. The ends were cut back, 6 bases at V and 7 bases at J, with 10 bases in the middle. The CDR3 bases are TGTGCCATCAGCCGAGTTGGTAATGAGCAGTTCTTC. Amino acid sequence: CAISRVGNEQFF.

This clone turned up a few times. This rearrangement joins TRBV5-1 to TRBJ1-4; D is ambiguous. Trimming left V 0 bases short and J 8 bases short, with 8 bases between. Per the germline V gene, CDR1 is SGHRS and CDR2 is YFSETQ. CDR3 length: 13 residues. CDR3 coding DNA: TGCGCCAGCAGCTTGGGTTATATGGAAAAACTGTTTTTT. Protein: CASSLGYMEKLFF.

The chain joins TRBV9 to TRBJ2-5; D is ambiguous. The length of the CDR3 is 14 residues. CDR1 SGDLS and CDR2 YYNGEE come from the germline V gene. Trimming took 4 bases from V and 1 from J, leaving 11 bases between them. CDR3 in amino acids: CASSPRVFQETQYF. DNA for the CDR3: TGTGCCAGCAGCCCCCGGGTCTTCCAAGAGACCCAGTACTTC.

The sample holds a few counts of this clone. The rearrangement links TRBV7-9 to TRBJ2-5, with 9 bases identical to TRBD1. The V gene's germline CDR1 is SEHNR and CDR2 FQNEAQ (reference sequence). This CDR3 has 15 residues. Losses at the gene ends were 5 bases for V and 2 bases for J; bases not matched to a gene: 6. CDR3 loop: CASSKGQGMQETQYF. CDR3 bases: TGTGCCAGCAGCAAAGGACAGGGGATGCAAGAGACCCAGTACTTC. Complete variable domain (other parts from reference TRBV7-9 and TRBJ2-5): DTGVSQNPRHKITKRGQNVTFRCDPISEHNRLYWYRQTLGQGPEFLTYFQNEAQLEKSRLLSDRFSAERPKGSFSTLEIQRTEQGDSAMYLCASSKGQGMQETQYFGPGTRLLVL.

This clone was observed a handful of times. The chain employs TRBV29-1 and TRBJ2-3; 9 nucleotides align to TRBD2. This CDR3 contains 13 residues. Per germline, CDR1 SQVTM and CDR2 ANQGSEA. Unmatched junction bases numbered 5, after V lost 7 bases and J lost 3 bases. CDR3 bases: TGCAGCGGCGCGGGGGGGAGGACAGATACGCAGTATTTT. This translates into CSGAGGRTDTQYF.

The rearrangement links TRBV30 to TRBJ2-7; D gene unclear. V lost 3 bases, J lost 0 bases, and 12 bases lay in between. CDR1 is GTSNPN, CDR2 SVGIG, per germline (reference sequence). There are 14 residues in the CDR3. In nucleotides, the CDR3 is TGTGCCTGGAGAAGATTTTCCAGCTCCTACGAGCAGTACTTC. Translated: CAWRRFSSSYEQYF. Using reference TRBV30 and TRBJ2-7 for the parts outside the CDR3, the full variable domain is SQTIHQWPATLVQPVGSPLSLECTVEGTSNPNLYWYRQAAGRGLQLLFYSVGIGQISSEVPQNLSASRPQDRQFILSSKKLLLSDSGFYLCAWRRFSSSYEQYFGPGTRLTVT.

This clone was counted a few times. This chain connects TRBV4-3 to TRBJ2-3; D possibly uses TRBD1 or TRBD2 (5 bases each). Germline CDR1 is LGHNA and CDR2 is YSLEER. Trimming took 5 bases from V and 1 from J, leaving 22 bases between them. This CDR3 is 18 amino acids long. This chain's CDR3 is CASSMGTPGRRRTDTQYF. CDR3 sequence (DNA): TGCGCCAGCAGCATGGGGACCCCTGGACGGCGGCGCACAGATACGCAGTATTTT.